This T cell receptor beta chain was captured by sequencing in a study of shared clonotypes between healthy human individuals. General study points: Inspection by rarefaction showed sorted-subset sequencing to be incomplete despite large depth.

Using immunoSEQ multiplex PCR, the repertoire was profiled, and TCRdb retains in-frame clones only, with some absent. The data contain approximately 2,300,000 clones, about nine tenths of them singletons. About this clone itself: As yet, its antigen is unknown.

The CDR3 totals 14 residues. The germline V gene has CDR1 SGHAT and CDR2 FQNNGV. Trimming took 5 bases from V and 3 from J, leaving 10 bases between them. Each donor was a Caucasian adult residing in Nashville, Tennessee. The sequencing input was naive CD4+ T cells from PBMCs. The subset is: CD45RA+ positively selected. J is TRBJ2-2 and V is TRBV11-2; D unresolved. The clonotype was recovered from a man between 18 and 35 years old in good health. Some clones in this sample may be carry-over from other donors' samples. For the CDR3, the DNA is TGTGCCAGCAGCCCAGTTCGCGACACCGGGGAGCTGTTTTTT. The encoded protein is CASSPVRDTGELFF.